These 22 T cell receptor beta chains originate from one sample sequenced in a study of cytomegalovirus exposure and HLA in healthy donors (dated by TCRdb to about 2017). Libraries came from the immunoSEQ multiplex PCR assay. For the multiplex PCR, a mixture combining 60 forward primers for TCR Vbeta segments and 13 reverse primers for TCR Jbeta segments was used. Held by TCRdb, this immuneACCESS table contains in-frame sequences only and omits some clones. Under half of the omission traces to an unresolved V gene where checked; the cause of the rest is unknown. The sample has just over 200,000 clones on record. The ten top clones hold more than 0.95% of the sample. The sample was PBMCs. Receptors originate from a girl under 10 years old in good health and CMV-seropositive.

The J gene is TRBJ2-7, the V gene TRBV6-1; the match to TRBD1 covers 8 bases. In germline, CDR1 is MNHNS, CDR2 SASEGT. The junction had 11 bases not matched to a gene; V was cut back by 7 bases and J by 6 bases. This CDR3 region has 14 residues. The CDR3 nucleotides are TGTGCCAGCACTACTAGGACAGGGAGCGGCGAGCAGTACTTC. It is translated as CASTTRTGSGEQYF.

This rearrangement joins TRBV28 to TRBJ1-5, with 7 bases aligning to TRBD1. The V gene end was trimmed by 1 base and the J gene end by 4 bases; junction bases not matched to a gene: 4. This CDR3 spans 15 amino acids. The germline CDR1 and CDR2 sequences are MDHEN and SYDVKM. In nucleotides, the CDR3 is TGTGCCAGCAGTTTATATGGGACAGCGAATCAGCCCCAGCATTTT. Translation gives CASSLYGTANQPQHF.

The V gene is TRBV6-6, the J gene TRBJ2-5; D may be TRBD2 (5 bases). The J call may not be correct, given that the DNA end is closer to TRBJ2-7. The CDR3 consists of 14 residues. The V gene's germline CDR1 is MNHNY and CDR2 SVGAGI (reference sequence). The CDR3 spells CATCNAGGSYEQYF. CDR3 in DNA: TGTGCCACTTGTAATGCGGGCGGCTCCTACGAGCAGTACTTC.

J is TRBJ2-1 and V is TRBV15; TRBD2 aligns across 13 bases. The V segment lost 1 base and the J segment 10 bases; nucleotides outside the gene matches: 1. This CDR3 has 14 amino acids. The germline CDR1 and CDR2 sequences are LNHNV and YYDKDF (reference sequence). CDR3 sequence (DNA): TGTGCCACCAGCAGAGGGACTAGCGGGAGCGAGCAGTTCTTC. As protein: CATSRGTSGSEQFF. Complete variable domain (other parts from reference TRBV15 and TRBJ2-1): DAMVIQNPRYQVTQFGKPVTLSCSQTLNHNVMYWYQQKSSQAPKLLFHYYDKDFNNEADTPDNFQSRRPNTSFCFLDIRSPGLGDTAMYLCATSRGTSGSEQFFGPGTRLTVL.

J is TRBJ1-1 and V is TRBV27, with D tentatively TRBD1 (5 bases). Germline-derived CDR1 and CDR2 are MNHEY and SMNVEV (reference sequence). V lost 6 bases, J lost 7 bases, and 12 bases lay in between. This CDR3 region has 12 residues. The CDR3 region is CASSHRSDEAFF. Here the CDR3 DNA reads TGTGCCAGCAGCCACAGGTCAGATGAAGCTTTCTTT.

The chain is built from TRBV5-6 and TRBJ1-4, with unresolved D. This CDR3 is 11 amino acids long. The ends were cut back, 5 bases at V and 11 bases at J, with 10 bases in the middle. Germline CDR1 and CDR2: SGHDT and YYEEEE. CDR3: CASSGEDKLFF. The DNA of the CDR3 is TGTGCCAGCAGTGGGGAGGACAAACTGTTTTTT.

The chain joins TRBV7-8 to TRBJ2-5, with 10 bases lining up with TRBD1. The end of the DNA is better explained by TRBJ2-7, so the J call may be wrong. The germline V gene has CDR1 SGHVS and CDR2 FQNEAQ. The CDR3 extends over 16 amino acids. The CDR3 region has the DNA TGTGCCAGCAGCCCCGTTGGGGGGACAGGGGTTTACGAGCAGTACTTC. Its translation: CASSPVGGTGVYEQYF.

CDR3 DNA: TGCGCCAGCAGCTTGGCTCTCGCGGGAGGTCGTCACGAGCAGTACTTC. As protein: CASSLALAGGRHEQYF. The chain couples TRBV5-1 to TRBJ2-7; 8 positions match TRBD2. This CDR3 comprises 16 residues. Trimming took 0 bases from V and 5 from J; bases not matched to a gene: 10. Germline V lookup: CDR1 SGHRS, CDR2 YFSETQ.

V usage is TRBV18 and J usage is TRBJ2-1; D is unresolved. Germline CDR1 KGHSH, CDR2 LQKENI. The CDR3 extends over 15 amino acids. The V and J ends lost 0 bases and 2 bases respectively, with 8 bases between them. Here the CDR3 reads CASSPPESTYNEQFF. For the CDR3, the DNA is TGTGCCAGCTCACCACCCGAGTCAACCTACAATGAGCAGTTCTTC.

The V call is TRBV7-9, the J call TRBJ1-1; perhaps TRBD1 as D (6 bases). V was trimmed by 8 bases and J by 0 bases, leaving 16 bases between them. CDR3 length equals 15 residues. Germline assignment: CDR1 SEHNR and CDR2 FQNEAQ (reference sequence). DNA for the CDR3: TGTGCCAGCGGAACAAACAGGGAATTGAACACTGAAGCTTTCTTT. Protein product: CASGTNRELNTEAFF.

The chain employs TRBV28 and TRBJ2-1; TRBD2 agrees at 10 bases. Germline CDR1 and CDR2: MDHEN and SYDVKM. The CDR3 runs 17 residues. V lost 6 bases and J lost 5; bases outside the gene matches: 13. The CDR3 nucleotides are TGTGCCAGCAGGAGTAGCGGGAGGTCGCGAGCGGACAATGAGCAGTTCTTC. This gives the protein CASRSSGRSRADNEQFF.

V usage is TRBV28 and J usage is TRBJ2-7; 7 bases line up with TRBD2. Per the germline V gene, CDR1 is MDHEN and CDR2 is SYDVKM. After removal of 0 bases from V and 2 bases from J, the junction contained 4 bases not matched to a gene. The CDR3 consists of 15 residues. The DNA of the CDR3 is TGTGCCAGCAGTTTATGGGCTAGCGGCCCCTACGAGCAGTACTTC. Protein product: CASSLWASGPYEQYF.

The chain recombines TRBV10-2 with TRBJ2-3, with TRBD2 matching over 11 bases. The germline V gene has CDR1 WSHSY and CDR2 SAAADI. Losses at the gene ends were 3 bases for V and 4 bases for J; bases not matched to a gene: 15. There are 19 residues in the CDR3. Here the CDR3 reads CASSDKLAGVSREADTQYF. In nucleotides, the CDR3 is TGCGCCAGCAGTGATAAACTAGCGGGAGTTTCTCGTGAGGCAGATACGCAGTATTTT.

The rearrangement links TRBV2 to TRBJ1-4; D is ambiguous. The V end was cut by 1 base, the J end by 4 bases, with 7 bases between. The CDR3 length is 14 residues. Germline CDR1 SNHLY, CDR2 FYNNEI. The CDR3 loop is CASSEGLINEKLFF. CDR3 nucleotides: TGTGCCAGCAGTGAAGGACTGATTAATGAAAAACTGTTTTTT.

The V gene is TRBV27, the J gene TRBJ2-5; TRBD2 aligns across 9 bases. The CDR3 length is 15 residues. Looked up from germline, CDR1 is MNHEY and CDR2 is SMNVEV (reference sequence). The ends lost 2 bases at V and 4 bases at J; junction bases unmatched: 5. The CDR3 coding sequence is TGTGCCAGCAGTTTAGTAGCGGGAGTTGGAGAGACCCAGTACTTC. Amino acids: CASSLVAGVGETQYF.

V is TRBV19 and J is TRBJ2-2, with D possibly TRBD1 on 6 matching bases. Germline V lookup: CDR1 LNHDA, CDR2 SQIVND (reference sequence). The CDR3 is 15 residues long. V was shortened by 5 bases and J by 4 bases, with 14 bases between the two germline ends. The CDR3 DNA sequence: TGTGCCAGTAGTTATCCGACAGGCGCCACCGGGGAGCTGTTTTTT. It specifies CASSYPTGATGELFF.

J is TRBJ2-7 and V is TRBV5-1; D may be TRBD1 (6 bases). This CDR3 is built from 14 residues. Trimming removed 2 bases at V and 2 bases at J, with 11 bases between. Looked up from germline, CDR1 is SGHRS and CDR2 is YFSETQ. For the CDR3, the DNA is TGCGCCAGCAGCTTCCGGGACACGACCTACGAGCAGTACTTC. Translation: CASSFRDTTYEQYF.

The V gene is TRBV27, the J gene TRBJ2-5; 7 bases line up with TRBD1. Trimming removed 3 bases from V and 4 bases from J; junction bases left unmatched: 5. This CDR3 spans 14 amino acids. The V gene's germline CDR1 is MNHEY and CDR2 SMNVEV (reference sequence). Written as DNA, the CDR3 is TGTGCCAGCAGTTTTGCTCACAGGGGAGAGACCCAGTACTTC. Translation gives CASSFAHRGETQYF.

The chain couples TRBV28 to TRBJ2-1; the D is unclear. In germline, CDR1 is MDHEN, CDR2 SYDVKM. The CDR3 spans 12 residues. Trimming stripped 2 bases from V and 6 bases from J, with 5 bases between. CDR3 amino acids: CASSLAGNEQFF. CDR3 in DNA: TGTGCCAGCAGTTTAGCAGGCAATGAGCAGTTCTTC.

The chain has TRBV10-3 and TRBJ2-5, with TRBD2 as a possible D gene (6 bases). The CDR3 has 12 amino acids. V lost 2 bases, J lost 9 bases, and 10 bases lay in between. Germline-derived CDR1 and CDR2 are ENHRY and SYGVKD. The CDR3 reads CAISEPTGAQYF. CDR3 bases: TGTGCCATCAGTGAGCCGACGGGGGCCCAGTACTTC.

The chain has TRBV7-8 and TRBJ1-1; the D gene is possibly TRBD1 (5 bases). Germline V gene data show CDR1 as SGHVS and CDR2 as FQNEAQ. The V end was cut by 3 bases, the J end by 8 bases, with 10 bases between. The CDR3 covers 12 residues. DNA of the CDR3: TGTGCCAGCAGCTTCTCAGGGTCAGAAGCTTTCTTT. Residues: CASSFSGSEAFF. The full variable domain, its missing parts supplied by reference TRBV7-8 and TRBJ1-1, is GAGVSQSPRYKVAKRGQDVALRCDPISGHVSLFWYQQALGQGPEFLTYFQNEAQLDKSGLPSDRFFAERPEGSVSTLKIQRTQQEDSAVYLCASSFSGSEAFFGQGTRLTVV.

The CDR3 DNA reads as TGCGCCAGCAGCCAAGAAGAGTTGGGGGGGAGCTATGGCTACACCTTC. Translation: CASSQEELGGSYGYTF. The rearrangement joins TRBV4-1 to TRBJ1-2; maybe TRBD1 (5 bases). The CDR3 has 16 residues. Looked up from germline, CDR1 is MGHRA and CDR2 is YSYEKL. V was clipped by 0 bases and J by 4 bases, with 15 bases between them.